One TCR beta chain is described in this entry. Its antigen remains unidentified. This specimen belongs to a study of OX40 agonist ivuxolimab in advanced cancers. The trim removed 5 bases at V and 7 bases at J, leaving 8 bases unmatched. Per germline, CDR1 SGHAT and CDR2 FQNNGV. This CDR3 has 15 amino acids. Findings of the study overall: Mean expanded clone counts were higher in CD8+ than CD4+ T cells. People who partly responded at 0.1-3.0 mg/kg had some of the least clonal expansion seen.

Here immunoSEQ multiplex PCR was the method, and the copy in TCRdb shows in-frame clones only, minus some. The sample includes approximately 82,000 clones, about 93% of them seen just once. The receptor was derived from an adult with an advanced solid tumor such as melanoma, head and neck, liver or kidney cancer. The sample was CD4+ or CD8+ T cells sorted from blood, taken in a trial of the OX40 agonist ivuxolimab. V gene TRBV11-2 combines with J gene TRBJ1-2; TRBD1 agrees at 12 bases. The CDR3 region has the DNA TGTGCCAGCAGCCACGGGACAGGGGGCGCGGGTGGCTACACCTTC. Residues: CASSHGTGGAGGYTF.